This T cell receptor (beta chain) emerged from a study of blood T cell repertoires in COVID-19 (dated by TCRdb to 2019 to 2021). Context from the whole study: The collaborator samples originated in the United States, Italy and Spain and spanned the acute and convalescent phases of COVID-19. Deeply sampled blood TCRbeta repertoires from subjects exposed to, actively infected with, or recovered from COVID-19 were included in the dataset. The repertoires were released in a freely available public database intended as a resource for research on the immune response to SARS-CoV-2. The sample metadata nearly always contained a de-identified subject ID, COVID-19 status, age in years and sex. HLA class I and class II types, where available, came from metadata supplied by the sample provider rather than from assay-based typing. The material from the prospective study consisted of cDNA or gDNA derived from T cells, B-cell-depleted T cells, or PBMCs. The samples were drawn from two sources: the first 160 participants of the ongoing ImmuneRACE study, and over 1,000 subjects contributed by 6 global collaborators.

For this clone: Its cognate antigen has yet to be identified. The input lacks base qualities; no much larger clone sits a single base away.

Cut back by 7 bases and 4 bases, the V and J ends lie 16 bases apart. From the cysteine through the phenylalanine, the CDR3 covers 14 amino acids. CDR3 DNA is the only sequence kept; it has 42 bases, read in frame from the first base. CDR1 and CDR2 (MNHEY, SMNVEV) derive from the germline V gene (reference sequence). The immunoSEQ Assay, a bias-controlled multiplex PCR, was used to amplify TCRbeta CDR3 regions from genomic DNA. The original methods were these. The number of nucleated cells in each sample was estimated by amplification of reference gene primers within the assay. To quantify the absolute abundance of each unique TCRbeta CDR3 rearrangement, sequence reads were collapsed and filtered. For each sample, productive Simpson clonality was calculated by taking the square root of Simpson's diversity index across productive rearrangements. Not all clones reach the TCRdb copy of this immuneACCESS table, which keeps in-frame sequences only. Checked studies attribute under half of the gap to unresolved V genes and leave the rest unexplained. From that table come the V and J calls and clone size; the DNA was used to work out D and trimming. Present in this sample are some 400,000 clones, around nine tenths of which were seen just once. Together, the top ten hold approximately 1.5% of the sample.

Participants in the prospective study were enrolled through a virtual design, were aged roughly 18 to 90 years, and lived in roughly 25 United States geographic areas. To assign participants to cohorts, the prospective study relied on clinical history that participants themselves reported in a screening survey and a study questionnaire. For ImmuneRACE Cohort 3, a participant was defined as recovered based on two consecutive negative NP/OP PCR tests, clearance by a healthcare professional, or resolution of symptoms. Mobile phlebotomists in the prospective study collected whole blood, serum and a nasopharyngeal or oropharyngeal swab from every participant. Prospective study participants could optionally give additional blood draws and questionnaires over an approximately two-month period. Prospective study blood samples were shipped either frozen or at room temperature before DNA extraction. What the authors observed across the whole study: Clinical and demographic metadata were provided uncurated, with the amount varying by source and participant.

Sequencing was performed on PBMCs or T cells enriched from blood (not recorded which). The source is a woman between 25 and 40 years old who had recovered from COVID-19. The chain is assembled from TRBV27 and TRBJ1-1; TRBD1 is perhaps the D gene, given 6 matching bases. Read as DNA, the sequence is TGTGCCAGCACCCCGGGGGGCATGGGCACTGAAGCTTTCTTT. This translates into CASTPGGMGTEAFF.